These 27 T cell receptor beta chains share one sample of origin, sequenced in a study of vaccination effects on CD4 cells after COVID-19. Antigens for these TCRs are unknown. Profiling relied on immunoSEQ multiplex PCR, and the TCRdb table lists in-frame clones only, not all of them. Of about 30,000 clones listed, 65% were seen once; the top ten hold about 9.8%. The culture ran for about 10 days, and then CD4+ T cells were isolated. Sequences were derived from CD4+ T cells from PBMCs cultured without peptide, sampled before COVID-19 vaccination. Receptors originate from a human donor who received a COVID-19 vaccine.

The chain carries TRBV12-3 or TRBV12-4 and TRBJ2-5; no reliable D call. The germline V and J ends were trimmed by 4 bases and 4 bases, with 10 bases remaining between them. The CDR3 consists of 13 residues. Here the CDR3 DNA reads TGTGCCAGCAGTTCGAATAGTGTAGAGACCCAGTACTTC. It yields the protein CASSSNSVETQYF.

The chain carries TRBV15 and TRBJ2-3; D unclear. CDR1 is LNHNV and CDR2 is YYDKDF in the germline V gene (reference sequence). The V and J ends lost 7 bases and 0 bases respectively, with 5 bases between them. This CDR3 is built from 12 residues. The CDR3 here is CATTTSTDTQYF. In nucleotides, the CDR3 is TGTGCCACCACCACAAGCACAGATACGCAGTATTTT.

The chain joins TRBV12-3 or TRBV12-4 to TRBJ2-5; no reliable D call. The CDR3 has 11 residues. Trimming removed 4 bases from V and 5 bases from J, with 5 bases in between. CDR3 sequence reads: CASSSSETQYF. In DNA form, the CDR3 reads TGTGCCAGCAGTTCTTCTGAGACCCAGTACTTC.

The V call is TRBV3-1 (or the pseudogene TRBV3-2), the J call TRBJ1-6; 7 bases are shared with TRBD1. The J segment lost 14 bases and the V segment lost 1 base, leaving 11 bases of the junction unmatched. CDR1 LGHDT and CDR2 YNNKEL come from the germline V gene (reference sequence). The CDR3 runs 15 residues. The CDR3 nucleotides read TGTGCCAGCAGCCAAGTGTCGGACAGGAGTTCGGCCCTCCACTTT. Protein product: CASSQVSDRSSALHF.

The CDR3 bases are TGTGCCAGCAGCTTAGCTTCTATGACTCCAGGAACTGGAAACACCATATATTTT. Translated, it gives CASSLASMTPGTGNTIYF. This sequence joins TRBV7-8 and TRBJ1-3, with unresolved D. CDR1 and CDR2 (germline): SGHVS, FQNEAQ. Trimming cost V 0 bases and J 2 bases, with 17 bases left between them. This CDR3 contains 18 residues.

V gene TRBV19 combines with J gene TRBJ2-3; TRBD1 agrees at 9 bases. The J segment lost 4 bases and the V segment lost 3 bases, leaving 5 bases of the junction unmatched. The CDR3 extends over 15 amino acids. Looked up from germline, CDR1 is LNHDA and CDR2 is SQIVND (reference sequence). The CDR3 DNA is TGTGCCAGTAGTATGGGACAGGGTTCCCCAGATACGCAGTATTTT. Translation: CASSMGQGSPDTQYF.

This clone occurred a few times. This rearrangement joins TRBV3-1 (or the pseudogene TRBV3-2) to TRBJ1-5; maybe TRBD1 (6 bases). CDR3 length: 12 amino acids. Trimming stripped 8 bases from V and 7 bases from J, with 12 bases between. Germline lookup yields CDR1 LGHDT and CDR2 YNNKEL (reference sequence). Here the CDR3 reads CASGGGGQPQHF. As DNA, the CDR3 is TGTGCCAGCGGGGGGGGCGGGCAGCCCCAGCATTTT.

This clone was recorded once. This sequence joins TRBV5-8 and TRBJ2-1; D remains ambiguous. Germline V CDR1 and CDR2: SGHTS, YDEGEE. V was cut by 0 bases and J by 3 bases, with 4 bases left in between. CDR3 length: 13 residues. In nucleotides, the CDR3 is TGTGCCAGCAGCTTGGGACTCTACAATGAGCAGTTCTTC. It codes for CASSLGLYNEQFF.

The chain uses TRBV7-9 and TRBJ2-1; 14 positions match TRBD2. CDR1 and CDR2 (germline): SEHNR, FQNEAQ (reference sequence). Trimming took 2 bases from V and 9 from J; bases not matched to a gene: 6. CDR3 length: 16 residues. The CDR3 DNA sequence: TGTGCCAGCAGCTTACCCGGACTAGCGGGAGGTTCTGAGCAGTTCTTC. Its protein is CASSLPGLAGGSEQFF.

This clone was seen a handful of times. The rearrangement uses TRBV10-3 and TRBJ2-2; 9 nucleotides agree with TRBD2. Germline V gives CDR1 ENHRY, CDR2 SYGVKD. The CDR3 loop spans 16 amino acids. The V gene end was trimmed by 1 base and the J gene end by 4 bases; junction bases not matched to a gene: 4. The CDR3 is CAISELGAGGTGELFF. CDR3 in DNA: TGTGCCATCAGTGAGTTGGGAGCGGGAGGCACCGGGGAGCTGTTTTTT.

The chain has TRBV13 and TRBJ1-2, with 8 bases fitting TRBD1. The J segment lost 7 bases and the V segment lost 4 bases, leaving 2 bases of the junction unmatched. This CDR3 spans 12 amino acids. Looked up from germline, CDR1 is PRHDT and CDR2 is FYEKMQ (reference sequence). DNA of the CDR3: TGTGCCAGCAGCTGGACAGGGATTGGCTACACCTTC. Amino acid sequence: CASSWTGIGYTF.

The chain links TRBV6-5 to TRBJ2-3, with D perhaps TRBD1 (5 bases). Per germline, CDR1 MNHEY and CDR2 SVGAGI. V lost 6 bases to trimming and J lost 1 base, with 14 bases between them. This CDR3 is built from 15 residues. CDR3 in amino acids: CASSPLSRGTDTQYF. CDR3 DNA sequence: TGTGCCAGCAGCCCACTATCCAGGGGCACAGATACGCAGTATTTT.

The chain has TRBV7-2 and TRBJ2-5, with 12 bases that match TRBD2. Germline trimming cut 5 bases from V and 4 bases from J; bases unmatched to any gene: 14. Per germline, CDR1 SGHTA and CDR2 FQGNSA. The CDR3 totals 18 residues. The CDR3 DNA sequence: TGTGCCAGCAGCCCGGACTTACTAGCGGGAGGAATCGGAGAGACCCAGTACTTC. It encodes CASSPDLLAGGIGETQYF.

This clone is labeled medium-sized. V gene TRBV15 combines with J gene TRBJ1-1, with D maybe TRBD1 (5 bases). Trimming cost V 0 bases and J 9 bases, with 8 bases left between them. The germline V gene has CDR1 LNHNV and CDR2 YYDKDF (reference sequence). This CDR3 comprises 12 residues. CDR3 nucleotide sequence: TGTGCCACCAGCAGAGACGGGGGTAAAGCTTTCTTT. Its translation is CATSRDGGKAFF.

The CDR3 DNA reads as TGTGCCCGGGGGACAGGCAGGGGTGAGCAGTTCTTC. Protein: CARGTGRGEQFF. The rearrangement joins TRBV7-4 to TRBJ2-1; 8 bases align to TRBD1. The CDR3 totals 12 residues. J gave up 9 bases and V 11 bases, and 9 bases lay outside the gene matches. Germline assignment: CDR1 SGHVT and CDR2 SQSDAQ.

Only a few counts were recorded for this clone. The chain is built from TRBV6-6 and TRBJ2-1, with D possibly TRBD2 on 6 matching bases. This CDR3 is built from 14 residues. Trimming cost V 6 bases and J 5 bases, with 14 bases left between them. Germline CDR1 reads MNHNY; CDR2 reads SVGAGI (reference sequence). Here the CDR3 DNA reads TGTGCCAGCAGCGGGGGTTATGGAAACAATGAGCAGTTCTTC. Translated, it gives CASSGGYGNNEQFF.

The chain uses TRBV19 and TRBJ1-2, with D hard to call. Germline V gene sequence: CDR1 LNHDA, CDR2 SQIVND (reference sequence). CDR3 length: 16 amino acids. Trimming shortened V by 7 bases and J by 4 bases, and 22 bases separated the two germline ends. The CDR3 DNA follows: TGTGCCAGTACCCTCGACCGGACCCCCTCCTTCTATGGCTACACCTTC. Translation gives CASTLDRTPSFYGYTF.

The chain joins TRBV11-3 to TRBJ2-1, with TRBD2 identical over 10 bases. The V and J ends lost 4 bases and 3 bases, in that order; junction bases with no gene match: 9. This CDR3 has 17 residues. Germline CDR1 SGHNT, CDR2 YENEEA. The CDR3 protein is CASSSGTTSGDYNEQFF. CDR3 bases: TGTGCCAGCAGCTCGGGAACTACTAGCGGGGACTACAATGAGCAGTTCTTC.

CDR3 sequence (DNA): TGTGCCAGCAGCGTAGGGGCTAGCGGGGTTTACGAGCAGTACTTC. Its translation is CASSVGASGVYEQYF. The chain recombines TRBV9 with TRBJ2-7; 9 positions match TRBD2. Germline lookup yields CDR1 SGDLS and CDR2 YYNGEE. The CDR3 extends over 15 amino acids. V lost 0 bases, J lost 4 bases, and 5 bases stayed unmatched.

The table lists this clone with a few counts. The CDR3 reads CASSEEVGSNQPQHF. The CDR3 DNA sequence: TGTGCCAGCAGTGAGGAGGTCGGGAGCAATCAGCCCCAGCATTTT. V usage is TRBV2 and J usage is TRBJ1-5; D remains unclear. Germline lookup yields CDR1 SNHLY and CDR2 FYNNEI. The germline V and J ends were trimmed by 3 bases and 1 base, with 10 bases remaining between them. This CDR3 is built from 15 residues.

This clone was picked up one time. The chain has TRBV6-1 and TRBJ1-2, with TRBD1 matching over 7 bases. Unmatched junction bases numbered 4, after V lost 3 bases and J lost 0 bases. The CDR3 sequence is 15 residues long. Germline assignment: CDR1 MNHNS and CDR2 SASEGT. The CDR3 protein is CASSELGTANYGYTF. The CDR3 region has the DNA TGTGCCAGCAGTGAGCTGGGGACAGCTAACTATGGCTACACCTTC.

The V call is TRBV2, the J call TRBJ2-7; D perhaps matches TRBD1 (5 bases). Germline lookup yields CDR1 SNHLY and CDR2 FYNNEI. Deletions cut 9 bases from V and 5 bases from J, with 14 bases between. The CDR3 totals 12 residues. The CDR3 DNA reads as TGTGCCAGTTCATTGGACATCCACGAGCAGTACTTC. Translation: CASSLDIHEQYF.

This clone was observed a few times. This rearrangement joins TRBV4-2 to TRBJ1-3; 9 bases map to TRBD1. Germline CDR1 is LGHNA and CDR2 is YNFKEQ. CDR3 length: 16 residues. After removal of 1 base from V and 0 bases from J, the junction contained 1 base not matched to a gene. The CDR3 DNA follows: TGTGCCAGCAGCCAAGGGACAGGGGACTCTGGAAACACCATATATTTT. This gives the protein CASSQGTGDSGNTIYF.

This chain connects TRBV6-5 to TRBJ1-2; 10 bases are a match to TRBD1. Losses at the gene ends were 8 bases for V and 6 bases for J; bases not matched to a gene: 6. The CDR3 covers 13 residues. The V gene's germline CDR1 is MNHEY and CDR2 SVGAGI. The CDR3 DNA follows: TGTGCCAGCGTAAAGACAGGGGGCCATGGCTACACCTTC. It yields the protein CASVKTGGHGYTF.

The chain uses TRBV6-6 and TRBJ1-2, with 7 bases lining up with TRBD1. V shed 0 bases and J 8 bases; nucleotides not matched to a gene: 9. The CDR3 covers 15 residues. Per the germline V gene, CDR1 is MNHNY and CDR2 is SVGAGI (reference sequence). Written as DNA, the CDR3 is TGTGCCAGCAGTTACTCCGGGACAGCTCGTGGGGGCTACACCTTC. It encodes CASSYSGTARGGYTF.

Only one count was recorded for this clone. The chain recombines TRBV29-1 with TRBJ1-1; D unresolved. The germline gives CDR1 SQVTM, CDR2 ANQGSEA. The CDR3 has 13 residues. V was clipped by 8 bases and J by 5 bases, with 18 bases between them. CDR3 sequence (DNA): TGCAGCCCCCCCTACGAGTTTCGGACTGAAGCTTTCTTT. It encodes CSPPYEFRTEAFF.

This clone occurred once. CDR3 amino acids: CASSLAYVGNTEAFF. The CDR3 DNA sequence: TGTGCCAGCAGCTTAGCATACGTTGGGAACACTGAAGCTTTCTTT. The genes are TRBV7-9 and TRBJ1-1; no clear D gene. CDR1 is SEHNR and CDR2 is FQNEAQ in the germline V gene (reference sequence). Trimming pared 0 bases from V and 1 base from J, leaving 9 bases between. This CDR3 has 15 amino acids.